The clone carrying this TCR beta chain was seen more than once but under ten times. The data stem from a study of Graves' ophthalmopathy and Graves' hyperthyroidism. RNA transcripts yielded amplified TCR beta CDR3 regions. First-round RT-PCR employed HTBI primers, with a second-round multiplex PCR after it. MiXCR, run by TCRdb on the multiplex PCR reads, gives a single entry per CDR3 protein. The sample includes around 670,000 distinct CDR3 sequences, around 40% of them seen just once. The V segment lost 4 bases and the J segment 8 bases; nucleotides outside the gene matches: 13. Per the germline V gene, CDR1 is KGHDR and CDR2 is SFDVKD. The CDR3 is 18 residues long.

Sequencing used peripheral blood. V is TRBV24-1 and J is TRBJ2-2, with 12 bases fitting TRBD2. This TCR was recovered from an adult man with Graves' ophthalmopathy. The CDR3 loop is CATSDTQRLAGVTGELFF. CDR3 in DNA: TGTGCCACCAGTGACACTCAAAGACTAGCGGGAGTAACAGGGGAGCTGTTTTTT.